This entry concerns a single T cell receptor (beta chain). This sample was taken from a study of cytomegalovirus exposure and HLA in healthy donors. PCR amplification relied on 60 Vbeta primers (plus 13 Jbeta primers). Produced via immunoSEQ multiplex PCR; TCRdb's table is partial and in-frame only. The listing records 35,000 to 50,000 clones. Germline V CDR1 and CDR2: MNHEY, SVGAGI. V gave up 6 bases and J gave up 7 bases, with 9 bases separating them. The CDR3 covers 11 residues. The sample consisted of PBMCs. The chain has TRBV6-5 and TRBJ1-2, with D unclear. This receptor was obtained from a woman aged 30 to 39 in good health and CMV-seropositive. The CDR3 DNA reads TGTGCCAGCAGGACAATAGGTGGCTACACCTTC. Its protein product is CASRTIGGYTF.